This TCR beta chain emerged from a study of T-cell reconstitution after alpha-beta-depleted transplantation in children (dated by TCRdb to the mid-2010s). Some background on the complete study: T-cell immune reconstitution after TCRalphabeta/CD19-depleted allogeneic hematopoietic cell transplantation in children was quantitatively tracked in the study by means of TCR repertoire profiling.

This clonotype was detected ten times or more. Its antigen target is currently unknown. The input lacks base qualities; no much larger clone sits a single base away. Overall results and qualifications from the work: Over the following months the frequencies of hyperexpanded clones went down, and after one year T-cell counts and TCRbeta diversity were mostly credited to newly produced T cells. Apparently early alphabetaT-cell count recovery about two months after transplant reportedly relied on only several hundred rapidly expanded clones derived from non-depleted graft cells. The high TCRbeta diversity at day 60 in some patients was ascribed to recipient T cells and intrathymic progenitors that had survived conditioning.

Library prep was done by PCR. The listed sequencing device is Illumina HiSeq 2500. Molecular barcoding was employed in the preparation of TCR libraries, with unique molecular identifiers being used to normalize TCRbeta repertoire quantification. In-frame beta chains were kept once TCRdb had trimmed the public reads at Q25 with fastp and called clones with MiXCR. Each CDR3 protein gets just one entry, which takes the most common genes and DNA from the rows behind it. This sample comprises about 500,000 distinct CDR3 sequences, more than 9.5% of them detected only once. About 15% of the sample is held by the ten biggest clonotypes. Taken with the paper, the label for treatment or condition translates to: allogeneic hematopoietic cell transplantation with graft depleted of TCRalphabeta T cells and CD19 B cells. The transplant recipients were children given TCRalphabeta/CD19-depleted allogeneic hematopoietic cell grafts.

The CDR3 measures 15 amino acids from cysteine to phenylalanine. Of the read, only the CDR3 DNA is kept; its 45 bases are in frame from base 1. Germline trimming amounts to 3 bases on V and 0 bases on J, with 4 as the count of junction bases outside the gene matches. CDR1 and CDR2, looked up from the germline V gene, are MDHEN and SYDVKM. This sample comprised PBMCs, mostly from graft donor cells, obtained 180 days after TCRalphabeta/CD19-depleted stem cell transplant. The sequence was collected from a female patient under 10 years old who had a stem cell transplant for aplastic anemia, so the T cells may come from the graft donor. The rearrangement joined TRBV28 to TRBJ2-7, with 8 bases in between that match TRBD2. At the DNA level, the sequence is TGTGCCAGCAGTTTGACTAGCGTGCTCTCCTACGAGCAGTACTTC. It encodes CASSLTSVLSYEQYF.